One sample yielded the 26 T cell receptor beta chains listed below, sequenced in a study of shared clonotypes between healthy human individuals. Naive CD8 cells lacked CD45RO, underwent positive selection for CCR7 and left out terminally differentiated effector memory CD45RA+ cells. Generated by immunoSEQ multiplex PCR, the TCRdb table keeps only in-frame clones and is missing some. The repertoire holds a few million clones, just over 90% seen once, with approximately 1.7% in the top ten. Sequencing was done on a sample of naive CD8+ T cells from PBMCs. The receptors derive from a young man in good health. Some clones in this sample may be carry-over from other donors' samples.

V is TRBV6-1 and J is TRBJ2-7, with 11 bases identical to TRBD2. V trimming: 6 bases; J trimming: 3 bases; junction bases outside the gene matches: 7. Germline V CDR1 and CDR2: MNHNS, SASEGT. The CDR3 runs to 15 residues. The CDR3 nucleotides are TGTGCCAGCAGAGAAACTAGCGGGAGAGTCTACGAGCAGTACTTC. This codes for CASRETSGRVYEQYF.

The J gene is TRBJ2-1, the V gene TRBV6-5; tentatively, D is TRBD1 (6 bases). Trimming took off 2 bases at V and 7 bases at J, with 9 bases between the two ends. The CDR3 has 13 amino acids. Germline lookup yields CDR1 MNHEY and CDR2 SVGAGI. CDR3 sequence (DNA): TGTGCCAGCAGTTACGCTAGGGGGAATGAGCAGTTCTTC. Translated, it gives CASSYARGNEQFF.

The CDR3 DNA is TGTGGTACGACCAGGTTTGACAGGGGAATCGGCTACGAGCAGTACTTC. This translates into CGTTRFDRGIGYEQYF. The rearrangement links TRBV30 to TRBJ2-7; 8 positions agree with TRBD1. The CDR3 has 16 residues. Germline loops: CDR1 GTSNPN, CDR2 SVGIG (reference sequence).

The chain employs TRBV13 and TRBJ2-1; D ambiguous. The CDR3 covers 13 residues. The germline V gene has CDR1 PRHDT and CDR2 FYEKMQ (reference sequence). V lost 0 bases, J lost 4 bases, and 4 bases lay in between. The CDR3 here is CASSLGVYNEQFF. The DNA of the CDR3 is TGTGCCAGCAGCTTAGGAGTTTACAATGAGCAGTTCTTC.

This chain uses TRBV7-8 with TRBJ2-5, with TRBD1 matching over 9 bases. J lost 6 bases, V lost 1 base, and 3 bases had no gene match. Germline V CDR1 and CDR2: SGHVS, FQNEAQ. The CDR3 has 14 residues. CDR3 amino acids: CASSLGQGGKTQYF. DNA of the CDR3: TGTGCCAGCAGCTTAGGACAGGGGGGAAAGACCCAGTACTTC.

The gene calls are TRBV5-4 and TRBJ2-7; D is possibly TRBD1 (5 bases). The germline V gene encodes CDR1 SGHNT and CDR2 YYREEE (reference sequence). The CDR3 sequence is 13 residues long. V was trimmed by 6 bases and J by 5 bases, leaving 15 bases between them. CDR3 DNA: TGTGCCAGCAACGGACACAAGGCGAACGAGCAGTACTTC. Protein sequence: CASNGHKANEQYF. Combining the CDR3 with reference TRBV5-4 and TRBJ2-7 gives the whole variable domain ETGVTQSPTHLIKTRGQQVTLRCSSQSGHNTVSWYQQALGQGPQFIFQYYREEENGRGNFPPRFSGLQFPNYSSELNVNALELDDSALYLCASNGHKANEQYFGPGTRLTVT.

V usage is TRBV6-5 and J usage is TRBJ1-1; D may be TRBD1 (5 bases). The V gene's germline CDR1 is MNHEY and CDR2 SVGAGI. The CDR3 is 13 residues long. The ends were cut back, 3 bases at V and 11 bases at J, with 16 bases in the middle. As DNA, the CDR3 is TGTGCCAGCAGTTATGAGGGCGACAGAGGGGCTTTCTTT. Translated: CASSYEGDRGAFF.

The chain joins TRBV5-4 to TRBJ2-7; D tentatively fits TRBD1 or TRBD2 (5 bases each). Germline V gene lookup returns CDR1 SGHNT and CDR2 YYREEE (reference sequence). The CDR3 is 16 amino acids. Trimming stripped 4 bases from V and 5 bases from J, with 22 bases between. Written as DNA, the CDR3 is TGTGCCAGCAGCCATCCCGGGGCTAGCCGAGGCGACGAGCAGTACTTC. It yields the protein CASSHPGASRGDEQYF.

The rearrangement joins TRBV5-1 to TRBJ2-7; weak D call: TRBD2 (5 bases). V dropped 3 bases and J dropped 0 bases, with 13 bases sitting between them. The CDR3 totals 15 residues. Germline lookup yields CDR1 SGHRS and CDR2 YFSETQ. The CDR3 bases are TGCGCCAGCAGCTGGCTAGCAGCCAGCTCCTACGAGCAGTACTTC. Its translation is CASSWLAASSYEQYF. Filled out from reference TRBV5-1 and TRBJ2-7, the complete variable domain reads KAGVTQTPRYLIKTRGQQVTLSCSPISGHRSVSWYQQTPGQGLQFLFEYFSETQRNKGNFPGRFSGRQFSNSRSEMNVSTLELGDSALYLCASSWLAASSYEQYFGPGTRLTVT.

The sample holds one count of this clone. This sequence joins TRBV9 and TRBJ2-7, with TRBD2 identical over 8 bases. The ends lost 4 bases at V and 0 bases at J; junction bases unmatched: 9. The CDR3 spans 16 residues. Germline loops: CDR1 SGDLS, CDR2 YYNGEE. CDR3 sequence reads: CASSPYSGTHSYEQYF. DNA for the CDR3: TGTGCCAGCAGCCCATATAGCGGGACCCACTCCTACGAGCAGTACTTC.

This rearrangement joins TRBV7-9 to TRBJ2-1; D might be TRBD1 (6 bases). The CDR3 spans 17 residues. V dropped 4 bases and J dropped 4 bases, with 20 bases sitting between them. The germline V gene encodes CDR1 SEHNR and CDR2 FQNEAQ (reference sequence). The CDR3 DNA reads TGTGCCAGCAGCTCAGGTACGTCCGGGACAACTTACAATGAGCAGTTCTTC. It translates to CASSSGTSGTTYNEQFF. Full variable domain (missing parts from reference TRBV7-9 and TRBJ2-1): DTGVSQNPRHKITKRGQNVTFRCDPISEHNRLYWYRQTLGQGPEFLTYFQNEAQLEKSRLLSDRFSAERPKGSFSTLEIQRTEQGDSAMYLCASSSGTSGTTYNEQFFGPGTRLTVL.

The chain is built from TRBV4-3 and TRBJ1-5; a possible D gene is TRBD1 (5 bases). This CDR3 comprises 15 residues. Trimming took 0 bases from V and 5 from J, leaving 11 bases between them. The germline CDR1 and CDR2 sequences are LGHNA and YSLEER. The DNA of the CDR3 is TGCGCCAGCAGCCAAGATTGGGGGTCTTATCAGCCCCAGCATTTT. Translated: CASSQDWGSYQPQHF.

Turning to this clone: Other DNA variants within this sample encode the same CDR3. The chain uses TRBV27 and TRBJ2-7; TRBD1 aligns across 7 bases. The V and J ends lost 2 bases and 3 bases, in that order; junction bases with no gene match: 4. The CDR3 loop spans 14 amino acids. Germline values: CDR1 MNHEY, CDR2 SMNVEV (reference sequence). Here the CDR3 DNA reads TGTGCCAGCAGTTTAATAGGGGGCAACTACGAGCAGTACTTC. Protein product: CASSLIGGNYEQYF.

CDR3 residues: CASSSQGARVETQYF. In DNA, the CDR3 is TGTGCCAGCAGTTCACAGGGGGCGCGGGTTGAGACCCAGTACTTC. The chain uses TRBV27 and TRBJ2-5, with 9 nucleotides matching TRBD1. This CDR3 has 15 amino acids. Germline V lookup: CDR1 MNHEY, CDR2 SMNVEV (reference sequence). J gave up 5 bases and V 4 bases, and 8 bases lay outside the gene matches.

Turning to this clone: Other DNA sequences in this specimen translate into the identical CDR3. The rearrangement uses TRBV5-6 and TRBJ2-2; D ambiguous. V lost 0 bases, J lost 5 bases, and 2 bases lay in between. The CDR3 is 12 amino acids. Germline V lookup: CDR1 SGHDT, CDR2 YYEEEE. The CDR3 here is CASSLATGELFF. For the CDR3, the DNA is TGTGCCAGCAGCTTGGCGACCGGGGAGCTGTTTTTT.

J is TRBJ2-7 and V is TRBV10-3, with TRBD2 matching over 11 bases. V lost 4 bases, J lost 2 bases, and 19 bases stayed unmatched. Germline CDR1 ENHRY, CDR2 SYGVKD. This CDR3 region has 20 residues. The CDR3 sequence is CAISGGYTGRLAGSAYEQYF. CDR3 DNA sequence: TGTGCCATCAGTGGGGGATATACTGGGCGACTAGCGGGATCCGCCTACGAGCAGTACTTC.

The chain links TRBV12-5 to TRBJ2-1; D is perhaps TRBD2 (5 bases). Germline assignment: CDR1 LGHNT and CDR2 FRNRAP. V gave up 1 base and J gave up 0 bases, with 7 bases separating them. This CDR3 comprises 15 residues. The chain's CDR3 is CASGLGGPSYNEQFF. CDR3 DNA: TGTGCTAGTGGTTTGGGAGGGCCCTCCTACAATGAGCAGTTCTTC.

V usage is TRBV7-9 and J usage is TRBJ1-1; perhaps TRBD1 as D (5 bases). CDR1 and CDR2 (germline): SEHNR, FQNEAQ (reference sequence). CDR3 length: 19 residues. V gave up 1 base and J gave up 0 bases, with 21 bases separating them. The CDR3 loop reads CASSLVFLRGRGLNTEAFF. The CDR3 bases are TGTGCCAGCAGCTTAGTGTTCTTGAGGGGTAGAGGTTTGAACACTGAAGCTTTCTTT.

V usage is TRBV6-5 and J usage is TRBJ2-5; D gene unclear. Trimming took off 4 bases at V and 0 bases at J, with 12 bases between the two ends. Germline values: CDR1 MNHEY, CDR2 SVGAGI. The CDR3 runs 15 residues. The CDR3 region has the DNA TGTGCCAGCAGTTCTACAAGGTGGGACCAAGAGACCCAGTACTTC. This translates into CASSSTRWDQETQYF.

For this clone: Other DNA sequences in this sample translate to the same CDR3. The chain recombines TRBV11-2 with TRBJ1-2; the match to TRBD1 covers 7 bases. The germline gives CDR1 SGHAT, CDR2 FQNNGV. Trimming took 5 bases from V and 4 from J; bases not matched to a gene: 1. This CDR3 region has 12 residues. CDR3 in DNA: TGTGCCAGCAGCCCAGGGGGCTATGGCTACACCTTC. Its protein product is CASSPGGYGYTF.

The chain recombines TRBV11-2 with TRBJ2-2, with 7 bases fitting TRBD2. J gave up 1 base and V 1 base, and 6 bases lay outside the gene matches. In germline, CDR1 is SGHAT, CDR2 FQNNGV. The CDR3 consists of 17 residues. The CDR3 reads CASSLVRGSQNTGELFF. The CDR3 nucleotides read TGTGCCAGCAGCTTAGTGCGCGGGAGCCAGAACACCGGGGAGCTGTTTTTT.

Here the CDR3 DNA reads TGCGCCAGCAGCCAAGCTTCCGGGACCCTTGTGAACTATGGCTACACCTTC. Translated, it gives CASSQASGTLVNYGYTF. The chain is built from TRBV4-1 and TRBJ1-2; weak D call: TRBD1 (5 bases). CDR1 and CDR2 (germline): MGHRA, YSYEKL. The CDR3 contains 17 residues. V lost 1 base, J lost 2 bases, and 17 bases lay in between.

The chain combines TRBV9 with TRBJ1-3; D is undetermined. Trimming cost V 4 bases and J 0 bases, with 11 bases left between them. Germline values: CDR1 SGDLS, CDR2 YYNGEE. This CDR3 has 15 residues. The CDR3 region is CASSSRRGSGNTIYF. The CDR3 DNA reads TGTGCCAGCAGCAGCAGGAGAGGCTCTGGAAACACCATATATTTT.

The chain carries TRBV6-1 and TRBJ2-5; maybe TRBD2 (7 bases). V gave up 5 bases and J gave up 4 bases, with 17 bases separating them. The CDR3 has 15 amino acids. Per the germline V gene, CDR1 is MNHNS and CDR2 is SASEGT. Here the CDR3 reads CASSSGRGSGETQYF. CDR3 bases: TGTGCCAGCAGTTCGGGGAGGGGGAGTGGAGAGACCCAGTACTTC.

The chain combines TRBV5-8 with TRBJ2-3; maybe TRBD2 (6 bases). The length of the CDR3 is 13 residues. V was pared by 4 bases and J by 3 bases, with 9 bases between. Germline-derived CDR1 and CDR2 are SGHTS and YDEGEE. CDR3 sequence (DNA): TGTGCCAGCAGCCTGACTAGGACAGATACGCAGTATTTT. Residues: CASSLTRTDTQYF.

This rearrangement joins TRBV2 to TRBJ2-6; weak D call: TRBD2 (5 bases). With 4 bases removed from V and 2 bases from J, the gap between germline ends came to 21 bases. The CDR3 is made up of 19 amino acids. Germline assignment: CDR1 SNHLY and CDR2 FYNNEI. In DNA, the CDR3 is TGTGCCAGCAGTGTATTGATAGGGCAGAGAGGGACTGGGGCCAACGTCCTGACTTTC. Amino acid sequence: CASSVLIGQRGTGANVLTF.